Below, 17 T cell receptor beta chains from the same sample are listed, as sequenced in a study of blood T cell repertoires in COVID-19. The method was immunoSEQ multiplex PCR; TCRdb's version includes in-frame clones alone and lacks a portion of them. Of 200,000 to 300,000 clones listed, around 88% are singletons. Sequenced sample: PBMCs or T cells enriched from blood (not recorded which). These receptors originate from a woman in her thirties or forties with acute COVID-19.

CDR3 in DNA: TGTGCCAGCAGTTACCGACGGGGGACGGGACAGGGGGCTCGAACTGAAGCTTTCTTT. It codes for CASSYRRGTGQGARTEAFF. This rearrangement joins TRBV6-2 or TRBV6-3 to TRBJ1-1, with 12 bases lining up with TRBD1. Unmatched junction bases numbered 15, after V lost 2 bases and J lost 5 bases. Germline V gene sequence: CDR1 MNHEY, CDR2 SVGEGT. This CDR3 comprises 19 residues.

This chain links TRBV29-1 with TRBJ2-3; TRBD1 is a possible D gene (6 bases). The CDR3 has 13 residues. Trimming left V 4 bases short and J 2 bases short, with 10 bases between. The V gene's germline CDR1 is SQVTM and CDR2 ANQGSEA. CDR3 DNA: TGCAGCGTTGGGGGGCGGGTCACAGATACGCAGTATTTT. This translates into CSVGGRVTDTQYF.

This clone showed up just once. CDR3 DNA sequence: TGCAGTGCTTTCACGGGGGACTACACCTTC. It is translated as CSAFTGDYTF. The V call is TRBV20-1, the J call TRBJ1-2; perhaps TRBD1 as D (5 bases). CDR1 and CDR2 from the germline V gene are DFQATT and SNEGSKA (reference sequence). CDR3 length equals 10 residues. Between the trimmed V and J ends, which lost 5 bases and 10 bases, there was a span of 11 bases.

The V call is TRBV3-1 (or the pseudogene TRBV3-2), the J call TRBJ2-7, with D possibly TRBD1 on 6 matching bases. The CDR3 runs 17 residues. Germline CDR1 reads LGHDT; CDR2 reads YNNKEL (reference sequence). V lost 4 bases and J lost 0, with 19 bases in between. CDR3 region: CASSPVLGQGPSYEQYF. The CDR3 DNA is TGTGCCAGCAGCCCCGTTTTGGGCCAGGGGCCCTCCTACGAGCAGTACTTC.

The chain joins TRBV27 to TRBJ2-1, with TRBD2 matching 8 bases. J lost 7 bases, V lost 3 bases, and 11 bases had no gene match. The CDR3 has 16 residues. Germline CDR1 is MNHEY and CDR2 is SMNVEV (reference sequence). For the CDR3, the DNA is TGTGCCAGCAGTTTCCTGGGACTAGAGAGTATGAATGAGCAGTTCTTC. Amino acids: CASSFLGLESMNEQFF.

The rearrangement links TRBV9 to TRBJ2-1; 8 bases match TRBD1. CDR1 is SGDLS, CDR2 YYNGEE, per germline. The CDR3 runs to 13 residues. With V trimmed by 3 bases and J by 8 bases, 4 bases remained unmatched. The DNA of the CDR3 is TGTGCCAGCAGCGGAGGACAGGGAGATGAGCAGTTCTTC. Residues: CASSGGQGDEQFF.

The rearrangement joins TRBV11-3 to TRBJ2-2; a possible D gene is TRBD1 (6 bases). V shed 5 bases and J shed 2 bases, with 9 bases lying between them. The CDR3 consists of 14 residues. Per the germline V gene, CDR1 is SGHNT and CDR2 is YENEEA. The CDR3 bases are TGTGCCAGCAGCCGGACAGCTAACACCGGGGAGCTGTTTTTT. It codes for CASSRTANTGELFF.

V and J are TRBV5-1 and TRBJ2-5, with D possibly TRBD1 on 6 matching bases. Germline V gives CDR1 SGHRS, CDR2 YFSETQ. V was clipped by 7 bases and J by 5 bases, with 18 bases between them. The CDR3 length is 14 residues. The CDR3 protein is CASARDTGLETQYF. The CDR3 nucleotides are TGCGCCAGCGCCCGGGACACAGGGCTGGAGACCCAGTACTTC.

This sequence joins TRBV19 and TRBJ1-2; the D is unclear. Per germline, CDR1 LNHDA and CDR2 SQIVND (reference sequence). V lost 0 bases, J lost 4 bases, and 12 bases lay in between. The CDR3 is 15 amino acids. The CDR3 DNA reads TGTGCCAGTAGTATAGAGATGGCCGGGAGCTATGGCTACACCTTC. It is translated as CASSIEMAGSYGYTF. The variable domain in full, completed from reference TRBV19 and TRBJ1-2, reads DGGITQSPKYLFRKEGQNVTLSCEQNLNHDAMYWYRQDPGQGLRLIYYSQIVNDFQKGDIAEGYSVSREKKESFPLTVTSAQKNPTAFYLCASSIEMAGSYGYTFGSGTRLTVV.

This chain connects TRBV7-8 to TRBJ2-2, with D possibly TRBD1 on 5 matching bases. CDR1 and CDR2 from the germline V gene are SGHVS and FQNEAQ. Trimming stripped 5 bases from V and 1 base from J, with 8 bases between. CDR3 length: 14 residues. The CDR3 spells CASSLGQNTGELFF. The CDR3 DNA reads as TGTGCCAGCAGCCTAGGACAGAACACCGGGGAGCTGTTTTTT.

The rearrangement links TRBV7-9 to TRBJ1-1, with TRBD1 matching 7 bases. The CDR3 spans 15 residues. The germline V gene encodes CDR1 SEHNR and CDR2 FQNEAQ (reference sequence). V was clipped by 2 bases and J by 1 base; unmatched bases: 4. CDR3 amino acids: CASSLLAGGNTEAFF. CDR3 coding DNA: TGTGCCAGCAGCTTATTAGCAGGGGGGAACACTGAAGCTTTCTTT. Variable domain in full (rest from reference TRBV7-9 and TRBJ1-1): DTGVSQNPRHKITKRGQNVTFRCDPISEHNRLYWYRQTLGQGPEFLTYFQNEAQLEKSRLLSDRFSAERPKGSFSTLEIQRTEQGDSAMYLCASSLLAGGNTEAFFGQGTRLTVV.

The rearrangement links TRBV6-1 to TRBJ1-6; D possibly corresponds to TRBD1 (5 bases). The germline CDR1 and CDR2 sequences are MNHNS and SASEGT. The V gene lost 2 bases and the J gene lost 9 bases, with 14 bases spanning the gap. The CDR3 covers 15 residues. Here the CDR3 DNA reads TGTGCCAGCAGTGAAATAGGGACTGCGGGTTCACCCCTCCACTTT. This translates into CASSEIGTAGSPLHF.

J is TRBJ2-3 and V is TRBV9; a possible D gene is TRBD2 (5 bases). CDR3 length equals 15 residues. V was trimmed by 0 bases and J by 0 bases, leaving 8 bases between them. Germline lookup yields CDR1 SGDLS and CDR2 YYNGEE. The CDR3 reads CASSVAGGSTDTQYF. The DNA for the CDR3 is TGTGCCAGCAGCGTAGCCGGCGGGAGCACAGATACGCAGTATTTT.

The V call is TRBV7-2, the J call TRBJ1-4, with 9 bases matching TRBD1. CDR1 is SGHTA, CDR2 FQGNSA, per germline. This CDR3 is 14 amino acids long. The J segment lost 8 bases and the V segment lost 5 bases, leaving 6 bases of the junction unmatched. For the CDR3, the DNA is TGTGCCAGCAGCAAACAGGGGGCGAGGGAAAAACTGTTTTTT. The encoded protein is CASSKQGAREKLFF.

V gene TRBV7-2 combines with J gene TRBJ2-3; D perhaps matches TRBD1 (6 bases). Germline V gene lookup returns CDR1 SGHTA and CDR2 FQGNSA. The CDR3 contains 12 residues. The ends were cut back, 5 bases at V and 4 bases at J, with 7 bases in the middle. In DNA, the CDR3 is TGTGCCAGCAGCGCAGGGGCAGATACGCAGTATTTT. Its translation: CASSAGADTQYF.

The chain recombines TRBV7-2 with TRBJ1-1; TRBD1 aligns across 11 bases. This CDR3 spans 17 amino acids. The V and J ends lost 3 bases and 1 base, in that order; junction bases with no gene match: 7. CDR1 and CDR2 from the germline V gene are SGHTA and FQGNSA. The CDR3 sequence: CASSFWTGGASNTEAFF. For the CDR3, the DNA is TGTGCCAGCAGCTTTTGGACAGGGGGCGCGTCGAACACTGAAGCTTTCTTT.

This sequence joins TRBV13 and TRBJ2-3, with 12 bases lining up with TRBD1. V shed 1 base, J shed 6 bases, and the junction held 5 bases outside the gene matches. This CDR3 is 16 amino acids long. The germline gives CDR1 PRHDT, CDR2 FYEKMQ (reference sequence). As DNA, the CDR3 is TGTGCCAGCAGCTTAGTACCTGGGACAGGGGGCGATACGCAGTATTTT. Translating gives CASSLVPGTGGDTQYF.